This passage covers 16 T cell receptor beta chains from one sample sequenced in a study of CD8 T cells in ankylosing spondylitis. A single record per CDR3 protein comes from TCRdb applying MiXCR to the 5' RACE reads. The sample has around 340,000 distinct CDR3 sequences, 20% to 25% seen once. Sequenced material: blood, either unsorted or a sorted T cell fraction (not recorded which). Receptor source: a male donor with ankylosing spondylitis or in good health (not recorded which).

This clonotype appeared a few times. V usage is TRBV2 and J usage is TRBJ2-7; TRBD1 agrees at 7 bases. Germline values: CDR1 SNHLY, CDR2 FYNNEI. V was pared by 5 bases and J by 3 bases, with 16 bases of the junction left unmatched. The CDR3 loop spans 17 amino acids. The CDR3 loop is CASSTLLTGALGYEQYF. The CDR3 nucleotides are TGTGCCAGCAGTACACTCCTAACAGGGGCCCTTGGCTACGAGCAGTACTTC.

A few counts support this clonotype. The chain couples TRBV7-6 to TRBJ2-1; D is possibly TRBD2 (6 bases). The germline CDR1 and CDR2 sequences are SGHVS and FNYEAQ. Trimming shortened V by 4 bases and J by 4 bases, and 14 bases separated the two germline ends. CDR3 length: 15 residues. This CDR3 reads CASSSSGAGYNEQFF. CDR3 coding DNA: TGTGCCAGCAGCTCCTCCGGGGCGGGATACAATGAGCAGTTCTTC.

V usage is TRBV28 and J usage is TRBJ2-1, with TRBD2 matching 8 bases. CDR1 and CDR2 from the germline V gene are MDHEN and SYDVKM. The J segment lost 3 bases and the V segment lost 3 bases, leaving 1 base of the junction unmatched. The CDR3 extends over 14 amino acids. The CDR3 DNA is TGTGCCAGCAGTTTCACTAGCGGCTACAATGAGCAGTTCTTC. Amino acids: CASSFTSGYNEQFF.

This rearrangement joins TRBV7-6 to TRBJ2-7, with a possible D match to TRBD2 (5 bases). This CDR3 has 16 residues. Germline CDR1 is SGHVS and CDR2 is FNYEAQ. Trimming shortened V by 1 base and J by 5 bases, and 18 bases separated the two germline ends. The CDR3 protein is CASSLGERSYGDEQYF. The CDR3 DNA reads as TGTGCCAGCAGCTTAGGAGAACGGTCGTACGGGGACGAGCAGTACTTC. Full variable domain (outside the CDR3, taken from reference TRBV7-6 and TRBJ2-7): GAGVSQSPRYKVTKRGQDVALRCDPISGHVSLYWYRQALGQGPEFLTYFNYEAQQDKSGLPNDRFSAERPEGSISTLTIQRTEQRDSAMYRCASSLGERSYGDEQYFGPGTRLTVT.

This clonotype was counted between two and nine times. The rearrangement uses TRBV5-1 and TRBJ2-1; D gene unclear. V was shortened by 4 bases and J by 7 bases, with 15 bases between the two germline ends. Germline CDR1 SGHRS, CDR2 YFSETQ. CDR3 size: 14 residues. For the CDR3, the DNA is TGCGCCAGCAGCACCCCGGAACTTGAAAATGAGCAGTTCTTC. Translating gives CASSTPELENEQFF.

The V and J genes are TRBV12-3 or TRBV12-4 and TRBJ1-5, with a possible D match to TRBD1 (5 bases). CDR3 length: 14 residues. Deletions cut 7 bases from V and 4 bases from J, with 14 bases between. The CDR3 protein is CASKPSGENQPQHF. The CDR3 DNA sequence: TGTGCCAGCAAACCATCGGGGGAGAATCAGCCCCAGCATTTT.

This clonotype showed up many times. The chain joins TRBV9 to TRBJ2-3, with D hard to call. CDR1 is SGDLS and CDR2 is YYNGEE in the germline V gene. V lost 0 bases, J lost 2 bases, and 10 bases lay in between. The CDR3 is 15 amino acids. The CDR3 nucleotides read TGTGCCAGCAGCGTAGGAGTTTACTCCACAGATACGCAGTATTTT. Its protein is CASSVGVYSTDTQYF. The full variable domain, completed using reference TRBV9 and TRBJ2-3, is DSGVTQTPKHLITATGQRVTLRCSPRSGDLSVYWYQQSLDQGLQFLIQYYNGEERAKGNILERFSAQQFPDLHSELNLSSLELGDSALYFCASSVGVYSTDTQYFGPGTRLTVL.

The chain is built from TRBV5-6 and TRBJ2-5; maybe TRBD1 (6 bases). Germline values: CDR1 SGHDT, CDR2 YYEEEE. The CDR3 loop spans 13 amino acids. The ends were cut back, 1 base at V and 7 bases at J, with 11 bases in the middle. In DNA, the CDR3 is TGTGCCAGCAGCTTGCGCGAGGGGGTGACCCAGTACTTC. It translates to CASSLREGVTQYF.

The chain employs TRBV3-1 and TRBJ1-1; D might be TRBD1 (5 bases). CDR1 and CDR2 from the germline V gene are LGHDT and YNNKEL (reference sequence). The CDR3 extends over 14 amino acids. Trimming cost V 4 bases and J 1 base, with 10 bases left between them. DNA for the CDR3: TGTGCCAGCAGCCCTTATACAGGGAACACTGAAGCTTTCTTT. Its translation: CASSPYTGNTEAFF.

The rearrangement links TRBV4-1 to TRBJ2-3, with D possibly being TRBD2 (6 bases). Trimming pared 1 base from V and 5 bases from J, leaving 10 bases between. Germline V lookup: CDR1 MGHRA, CDR2 YSYEKL. This CDR3 is 14 amino acids long. This CDR3 reads CASSQVGRGDTQYF. Written as DNA, the CDR3 is TGCGCCAGCAGCCAAGTCGGGCGGGGAGATACGCAGTATTTT.

This chain connects TRBV2 to TRBJ2-7, with a possible D match to TRBD1 (6 bases). The germline V gene has CDR1 SNHLY and CDR2 FYNNEI. The CDR3 covers 16 residues. The V end lost 7 bases, the J end lost 2 bases, and 21 bases lay between the germline ends. CDR3 sequence reads: CASIRSRTGKAYEQYF. Written as DNA, the CDR3 is TGTGCCAGCATAAGGTCCCGCACAGGGAAAGCCTACGAGCAGTACTTC.

The V call is TRBV4-1, the J call TRBJ1-4; 7 bases map to TRBD1. CDR1 and CDR2 (germline): MGHRA, YSYEKL. With V trimmed by 3 bases and J by 8 bases, 6 bases remained unmatched. This CDR3 is built from 14 residues. The CDR3 DNA follows: TGCGCCAGCAGCCACCTGACAGGGCGGGAAAAACTGTTTTTT. Its translation: CASSHLTGREKLFF.

The V gene is TRBV20-1, the J gene TRBJ2-7; 8 positions match TRBD2. CDR1 and CDR2 (germline): DFQATT, SNEGSKA (reference sequence). V shed 2 bases, J shed 2 bases, and the junction held 5 bases outside the gene matches. The CDR3 extends over 14 amino acids. The CDR3 nucleotides read TGCAGTGCTAGAAGGAGCGGGGGACCCTACGAGCAGTACTTC. It encodes CSARRSGGPYEQYF.

The CDR3 bases are TGTGCCAGCAGTTTAAAGAACTACAATGAGCAGTTCTTC. Translating it yields CASSLKNYNEQFF. The chain uses TRBV27 and TRBJ2-1, with D unclear. The CDR3 length is 13 residues. Trimming left V 2 bases short and J 3 bases short, with 5 bases between. Germline V CDR1 and CDR2: MNHEY, SMNVEV (reference sequence).

This clonotype has just a few counts. V gene TRBV12-3 or TRBV12-4 combines with J gene TRBJ2-4; 13 nucleotides match TRBD2. Germline trimming cut 5 bases from V and 11 bases from J; bases unmatched to any gene: 15. The CDR3 runs to 17 residues. The CDR3 loop reads CASSPPDGLAGAGVQYF. The CDR3 DNA reads TGTGCCAGCAGTCCCCCTGACGGACTAGCGGGGGCGGGGGTTCAGTACTTC.

This clonotype was counted a few times. This sequence joins TRBV28 and TRBJ1-2, with TRBD1 identical over 7 bases. Germline CDR1 and CDR2: MDHEN and SYDVKM. The CDR3 runs to 15 residues. The V gene end was trimmed by 3 bases and the J gene end by 2 bases; junction bases not matched to a gene: 6. The DNA of the CDR3 is TGTGCCAGCAGTTTTATCCCAGGGGGGAACTATGGCTACACCTTC. This gives the protein CASSFIPGGNYGYTF.